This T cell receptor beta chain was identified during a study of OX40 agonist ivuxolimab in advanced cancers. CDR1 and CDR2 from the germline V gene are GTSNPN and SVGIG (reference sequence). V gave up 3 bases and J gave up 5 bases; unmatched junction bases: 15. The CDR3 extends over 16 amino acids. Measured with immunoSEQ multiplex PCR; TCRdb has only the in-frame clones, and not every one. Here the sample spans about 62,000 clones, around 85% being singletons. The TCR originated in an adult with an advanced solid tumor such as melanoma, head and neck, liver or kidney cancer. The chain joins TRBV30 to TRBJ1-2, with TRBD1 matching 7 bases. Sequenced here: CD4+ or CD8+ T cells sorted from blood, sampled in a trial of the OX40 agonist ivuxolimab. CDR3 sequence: CAWSQPTGVSGYGYTF. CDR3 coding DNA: TGTGCCTGGAGCCAACCCACAGGGGTGAGCGGGTATGGCTACACCTTC.